A single T cell receptor beta chain is shown here with its context. The table came from immunoSEQ multiplex PCR; TCRdb's copy has only in-frame clones and leaves some out. The sample comprises tens of thousands of clones, over 70% of which are singletons, and approximately 1.8% rests with the top ten. The sample is drawn from a study of OX40 agonist ivuxolimab in advanced cancers. Trimming removed 3 bases from V and 4 bases from J, with 9 bases in between. This CDR3 has 13 residues. Germline V gene data show CDR1 as MGHRA and CDR2 as YSYEKL. The TCR was taken from an adult with an advanced solid tumor such as melanoma, head and neck, liver or kidney cancer. Material: CD4+ or CD8+ T cells sorted from blood, obtained in a trial of the OX40 agonist ivuxolimab. V gene TRBV4-1 combines with J gene TRBJ1-2; TRBD1 might be the D (6 bases). CDR3 sequence: CASSQQGSYGYTF. The DNA of the CDR3 is TGCGCCAGCAGCCAGCAGGGGTCCTATGGCTACACCTTC.